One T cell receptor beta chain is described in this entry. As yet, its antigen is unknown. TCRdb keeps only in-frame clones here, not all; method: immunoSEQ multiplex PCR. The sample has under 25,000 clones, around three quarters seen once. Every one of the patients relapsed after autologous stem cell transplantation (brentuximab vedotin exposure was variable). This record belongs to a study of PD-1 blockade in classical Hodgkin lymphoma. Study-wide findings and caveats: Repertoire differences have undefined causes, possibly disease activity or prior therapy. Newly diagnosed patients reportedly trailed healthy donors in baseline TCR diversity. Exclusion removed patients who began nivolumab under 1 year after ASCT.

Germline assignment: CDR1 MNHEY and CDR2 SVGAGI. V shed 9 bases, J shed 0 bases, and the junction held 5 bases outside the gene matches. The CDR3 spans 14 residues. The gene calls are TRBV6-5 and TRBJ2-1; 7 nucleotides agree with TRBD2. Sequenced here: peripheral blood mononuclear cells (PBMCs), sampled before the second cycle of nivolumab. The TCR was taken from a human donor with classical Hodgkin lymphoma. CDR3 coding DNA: TGTGCCAGAAGCGGGATGAGCTCCTACAATGAGCAGTTCTTC. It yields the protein CARSGMSSYNEQFF.